This T cell receptor (beta chain) came from a study of T cells in localized non-small cell lung cancer. The study's findings and limits: For the top 100 tumor clones, a median about 60 also appeared in adjacent lung. In uninvolved adjacent lung, T cell clonality reached its highest value, exceeding tumor. Longer overall survival was seen with higher T cell density measured in blood.

Profiled with immunoSEQ multiplex PCR; TCRdb holds only in-frame clones, not every one. The sample shows 25,000 to 35,000 clones, approximately 90% of them seen only once. The CDR3 covers 19 residues. The V segment lost 2 bases and the J segment 2 bases; nucleotides outside the gene matches: 14. CDR1 MNHEY and CDR2 SMNVEV come from the germline V gene (reference sequence). In regard to this clone: Its antigen is unknown.

J is TRBJ1-4 and V is TRBV27; TRBD1 agrees at 7 bases. The source is a woman between 40 and 69 years old with stage I lung adenocarcinoma. This specimen consisted of peripheral blood, obtained before any cancer treatment. CDR3 sequence: CASSLRGDRFSSTNEKLFF. The CDR3 DNA reads as TGTGCCAGCAGTTTACGGGGGGACAGATTTAGTTCGACTAATGAAAAACTGTTTTTT.